These 12 T cell receptor beta chains were sequenced from one sample in a study of blood T cell repertoires in COVID-19. Libraries were prepared by immunoSEQ multiplex PCR; TCRdb keeps only in-frame clonotypes and omits some of them. Of approximately 440,000 clones listed, approximately 89% are singletons. Sequenced input: peripheral blood. The receptors stem from a woman in her fifties or sixties with COVID-19, enrolled during active disease.

The rearrangement joins TRBV28 to TRBJ2-7, with D perhaps matching TRBD1 (6 bases). Trimming removed 5 bases from V and 5 bases from J, with 19 bases in between. The CDR3 is 15 residues long. The germline gives CDR1 MDHEN, CDR2 SYDVKM. The CDR3 here is CASSTRFRGPNEQYF. The CDR3 DNA reads TGTGCCAGCAGTACCCGCTTCAGGGGCCCCAACGAGCAGTACTTC.

The chain couples TRBV6-5 to TRBJ1-6; no reliable D call. CDR1 is MNHEY and CDR2 is SVGAGI in the germline V gene. The V end was cut by 2 bases, the J end by 9 bases, with 14 bases between. There are 15 residues in the CDR3. CDR3 loop: CASSYGWAEGSPLHF. For the CDR3, the DNA is TGTGCCAGCAGTTACGGCTGGGCCGAGGGTTCACCCCTCCACTTT.

This chain uses TRBV19 with TRBJ1-5; TRBD1 might be the D (6 bases). The CDR3 runs to 13 residues. Looked up from germline, CDR1 is LNHDA and CDR2 is SQIVND (reference sequence). Trimming pared 11 bases from V and 7 bases from J, leaving 18 bases between. The CDR3: CAAGGAPSQPQHF. CDR3 coding DNA: TGTGCCGCTGGGGGGGCCCCCTCACAGCCCCAGCATTTT.

This rearrangement joins TRBV30 to TRBJ1-4, with a tentative D call TRBD1 (6 bases). The CDR3 loop spans 12 amino acids. Germline lookup yields CDR1 GTSNPN and CDR2 SVGIG (reference sequence). Trimming cost V 3 bases and J 8 bases, with 10 bases left between them. CDR3 residues: CAWRTGQEKLFF. The CDR3 nucleotides are TGTGCCTGGAGAACGGGACAAGAAAAACTGTTTTTT.

The CDR3 nucleotides are TGTGCCACCACTATCCGACGGAGCCACAATAACTCTGAAGCTTTCTTT. As protein: CATTIRRSHNNSEAFF. This rearrangement joins TRBV24-1 to TRBJ1-1; unclear D gene. The length of the CDR3 is 16 residues. From germline, CDR1 is KGHDR and CDR2 SFDVKD. The V and J ends lost 8 bases and 6 bases respectively, with 24 bases between them.

This clone appeared a few times. Different DNA sequences within this sample yield the same CDR3. The V gene is TRBV5-1, the J gene TRBJ2-2; 7 bases are a match to TRBD1. V lost 0 bases to trimming and J lost 4 bases; unmatched junction nucleotides: 0. There are 14 residues in the CDR3. The germline CDR1 and CDR2 sequences are SGHRS and YFSETQ. The CDR3 DNA reads as TGCGCCAGCAGCTTGGGACAGGGCACCGGGGAGCTGTTTTTT. It yields the protein CASSLGQGTGELFF.

The chain links TRBV29-1 to TRBJ1-3; D is undetermined. Per germline, CDR1 SQVTM and CDR2 ANQGSEA. The V gene lost 4 bases and the J gene lost 0 bases, with 4 bases spanning the gap. CDR3 size: 12 residues. In DNA, the CDR3 is TGCAGCGTTGGTAGCTCTGGAAACACCATATATTTT. As protein: CSVGSSGNTIYF.

This clone showed up just once. The CDR3 nucleotides are TGTGCCAGCAGCCATCGGACAGGGGGCGTTAACACTGAAGCTTTCTTT. Translation gives CASSHRTGGVNTEAFF. This sequence joins TRBV11-2 and TRBJ1-1; 11 bases line up with TRBD1. Germline V gives CDR1 SGHAT, CDR2 FQNNGV. The CDR3 consists of 16 residues. Trimming took 5 bases from V and 2 from J; bases not matched to a gene: 7.

The chain joins TRBV5-6 to TRBJ2-7; no clear D gene. The germline V and J ends were trimmed by 0 bases and 0 bases, with 10 bases remaining between them. The germline V gene has CDR1 SGHDT and CDR2 YYEEEE. The CDR3 contains 15 residues. The CDR3 is CASSLASRSSYEQYF. CDR3 bases: TGTGCCAGCAGCTTGGCAAGCCGTAGCTCCTACGAGCAGTACTTC.

This clone occurred a few times. This CDR3 reads CASSLRGRGFF. CDR3 in DNA: TGTGCCAGCAGCTTACGCGGGCGAGGGTTCTTC. The chain joins TRBV7-9 to TRBJ2-1, with D possibly matching TRBD2 (5 bases). The V and J ends lost 2 bases and 15 bases respectively, with 11 bases between them. CDR3 length: 11 amino acids. Germline-derived CDR1 and CDR2 are SEHNR and FQNEAQ (reference sequence).

The V gene is TRBV30, the J gene TRBJ2-3; 8 bases match TRBD2. Germline CDR1 GTSNPN, CDR2 SVGIG (reference sequence). This CDR3 has 15 amino acids. V shed 0 bases and J 2 bases; nucleotides not matched to a gene: 4. The CDR3: CAWSVGTRNTDTQYF. The CDR3 region has the DNA TGTGCCTGGAGTGTAGGGACTAGGAACACAGATACGCAGTATTTT.

The sample holds one count of this clone. This chain connects TRBV27 to TRBJ1-1; D unclear. The CDR3 runs 13 residues. Germline lookup yields CDR1 MNHEY and CDR2 SMNVEV (reference sequence). V dropped 2 bases and J dropped 5 bases, with 9 bases sitting between them. CDR3 sequence (DNA): TGTGCCAGCAGTTTACGGGAGGCGACTGAAGCTTTCTTT. As protein: CASSLREATEAFF.